Reported below is one TCR beta chain. Its antigen is still unknown. Base qualities are not recorded, but no much larger clone differs from it by a single base. Synthetic TCR analog templates were spiked into each PCR to estimate absolute template abundance from read counts. The immunoSEQ assay used bias-controlled V and J gene primers to amplify TCRbeta CDR3 regions from genomic DNA. Rearranged TCRbeta segments were sequenced at approximately 20X coverage. Processing in the source paper ran as follows. Clustering was used to correct sequencing errors, and CDR3s were annotated against IMGT so that V, D and J genes could be assigned. Only productive TCRbeta rearrangements were used in downstream analyses, excluding out-of-frame or stop-codon sequences. To compute clonality, Shannon entropy was normalized by the log of the number of unique productive sequences and then subtracted from one. Clones differing between time points or between blood and tumor were identified by Fisher's exact test with Benjamini-Hochberg correction at adjusted p below 0.01. Here the immuneACCESS table is served through TCRdb, limited to in-frame sequences with V and J called. Missing clones are a known gap in these copies; in checked studies unresolved V genes cover under half, and the rest lacks a known reason. V and J calls and clone size are copied from that table; D and trimming were computed from the DNA. For this sample the table gives around 110,000 clones, of which around nine tenths were detected only once. Of the sample, more than 1.5% falls within the top ten clones.

The sample is drawn from a study of PD-L1 blockade in urothelial cancer (TCRdb year 2017). As for the study more broadly: Every patient began therapy in the mid-2010s and was given atezolizumab 1,200 mg intravenously every 3 weeks. About 90% of the roughly 29 patients were identified as males with urothelial cancer of bladder origin, and a prior smoking history was reported by 18 of 29 patients. Patients had an ECOG performance status of 0 or 1 and had received between 0 and 3 prior chemotherapy regimens. Blood samples were analyzed at two time points: 3 weeks after treatment start (second dose) and 6 weeks after treatment start. Blood samples gave a median of roughly 150,000 T cells and 83,000 or so unique TCRs, with a median clonality of around 0.08. The study, an exploratory multi-omic analysis, examined somatic, immune and clinical correlates of response to PD-L1 blockade with atezolizumab in urothelial cancer. Pretreatment tumor samples and matched peripheral blood, collected serially before and after atezolizumab treatment, underwent TCR sequencing. Progression-free survival longer than 6 months counted as durable clinical benefit, and TCR features were additionally tested against both progression-free and overall survival. In the same patients who had TCR sequencing, pretreatment tumors also underwent whole exome sequencing and RNA sequencing. Roughly 9 patients reached durable clinical benefit, while 20 to 25 patients did not. Pretreatment blood TCR-seq was available for fewer than 30 patients, at least one posttreatment blood collection was obtained for 24 patients, and tumor TCR-seq was available for 24 patients. Results and caveats for the whole study, not just this receptor: Patients with durable benefit showed greater expansion of tumor-associated TCR clones in peripheral blood 3 weeks after starting treatment (n of about 20, p = 0.022). Small sample size (n of about 30) and many exploratory analyses mean the results are intended to be hypothesis-generating. A pretreatment peripheral blood TCR clonality below the median was linked to improved progression-free and overall survival.

The sample's time point label, in plain terms: peripheral blood 6 weeks after treatment start. The cohort included 25 to 30 patients with locally advanced or metastatic urothelial carcinoma who were treated at Memorial Sloan Kettering on a trial protocol. Peripheral blood mononuclear cells were collected pretreatment and during treatment, at between 1 and 8 total time points per patient. The Qiagen DNeasy Blood extraction kit was used to purify genomic DNA from total PBMCs and tumor samples. PBMCs were collected pretreatment and during treatment and were isolated and stored as previously described. At the junction V is shortened by 4 bases and J by 6 bases, with 16 bases in between. CDR1 and CDR2, looked up from the germline V gene, are SGHDN and FVKESK. The CDR3 measures 15 amino acids from cysteine to phenylalanine. This entry keeps only the CDR3 DNA: 45 bases, framed from base 1.

Rearrangement joined TRBV14 to TRBJ2-1; TRBD1 is a weak D gene call, 6 bases matching. The sequence was obtained from a man between 60 and 75 years old with urothelial cancer. The sample consisted of PBMCs, taken around atezolizumab (anti-PD-L1) treatment. The CDR3 region: CASSLKWGPSNEQFF. Read as DNA, the sequence is TGTGCCAGCAGCCTCAAATGGGGGCCGTCCAATGAGCAGTTCTTC. The variable domain in full, with residues beyond the CDR3 obtained from the reference TRBV14 and TRBJ2-1 genes, is EAGVTQFPSHSVIEKGQTVTLRCDPISGHDNLYWYRRVMGKEIKFLLHFVKESKQDESGMPNNRFLAERTGGTYSTLKVQPAELEDSGVYFCASSLKWGPSNEQFFGPGTRLTVL.